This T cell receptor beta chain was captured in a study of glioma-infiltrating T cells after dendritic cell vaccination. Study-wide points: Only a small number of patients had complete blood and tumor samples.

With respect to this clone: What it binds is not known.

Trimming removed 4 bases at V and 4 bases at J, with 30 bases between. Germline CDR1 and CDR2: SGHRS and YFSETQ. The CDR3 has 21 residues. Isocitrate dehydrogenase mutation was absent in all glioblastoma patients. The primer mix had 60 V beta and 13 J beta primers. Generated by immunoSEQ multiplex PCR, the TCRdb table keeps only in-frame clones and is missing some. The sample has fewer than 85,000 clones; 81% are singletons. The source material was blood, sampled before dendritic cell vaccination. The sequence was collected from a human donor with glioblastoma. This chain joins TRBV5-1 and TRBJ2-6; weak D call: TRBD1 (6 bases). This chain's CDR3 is CASSGVRDTLPPFGGANVLTF. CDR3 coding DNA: TGCGCCAGCAGCGGGGTCCGGGACACTCTTCCCCCGTTTGGGGGGGCCAACGTCCTGACTTTC.